The subject of this entry is one TCR beta chain. This clone's antigen is unknown. No qualities accompany the bases; no much larger clone lies one base away. This sample was taken from a study of early T cells in non-severe SARS-CoV-2 infection (dated by TCRdb to the early 2020s). General notes on the study: Because TCR sequencing relied on bulk RNA taken from unsorted whole blood, pairing of alpha and beta chains was not possible. What the authors observed across the whole study: Matching against VDJdb was skewed toward anti-spike CD8 responses, likely underestimated virus-specific expansions, and missed private and CD4 specificities.

The study was a case-control design nested within a healthcare worker cohort in London, UK, with weekly nasopharyngeal swab PCR tests and blood sampling. Between 23 and 31 March 2020, the week of the UK lockdown, healthcare workers were enrolled and then followed up weekly for as long as 16 weeks. A distance of 13 bases separates the germline ends of V and J, which lose 0 bases and 0 bases respectively. Per the germline V gene, SGHRS is the CDR1 and YFSETQ is the CDR2. Reading from cysteine to phenylalanine, the CDR3 counts 18 amino acids. Only the CDR3 DNA is retained, 54 bases long and in frame from the first base. Library prep was done by 5' RACE. Instrument used: NextSeq 500. In the TCR library protocol, unique molecular identifiers were attached to individual cDNA molecules to correct for PCR bias and sequencing error. Both TCR alpha and beta chains were sequenced, and tight co-correlation was observed between alpha and beta sequence abundances in each sample. In the authors' own workflow: Decombinator V4 was used to annotate TCR sequences for V gene, J gene and CDR3. TCRs were defined as expanded if a significant change between any two time points was detected under a Poisson model with p below 0.0001. TCR abundances were normalised to the total number of TCRs sequenced per sample and expressed as counts per million. MAIT TCRs were defined by TRAV1-2 paired with TRAJ12, TRAJ20 or TRAJ33, and iNKT TCRs by TRAV10 paired with TRAJ18. VDJdb, accessed on 1 November 2021, was searched for TCRs annotated for CMV, EBV and SARS-CoV-2, and TCRs annotated for more than one antigen were excluded. TCRdb redid the processing of the public reads, applying fastp at Q25 and MiXCR, and retained in-frame beta chains. Each record represents a unique CDR3 protein, reported with the most common genes and DNA among its rows. The V and J calls were determined by TCRdb, not by the authors. In this sample the table shows 65,000 to 80,000 distinct CDR3 sequences, 11% of which occur a single time. The ten largest make up approximately 4.8% of the sample.

Sample: whole blood. The chain is assembled from TRBV5-1 and TRBJ2-6; TRBD1 is perhaps the D gene, given 5 matching bases. The origin of this receptor is an adult who was a healthcare worker with PCR-confirmed SARS-CoV-2 infection or an uninfected control (not recorded which). The bases are TGCGCCAGCAGCTTGGGGGCACAGGCCCGCTCTGGGGCCAACGTCCTGACTTTC. Its protein is CASSLGAQARSGANVLTF.